This T cell receptor beta chain emerged from a study of PD-1 blockade in classical Hodgkin lymphoma. For the study at large: Intravenous infusions of nivolumab 3 mg/kg reached patients every 2 weeks.

Points from the study as a whole: Nothing has yet pinned down what causes the repertoire differences, possibly disease activity or prior therapy. Newly diagnosed patients reportedly had lower baseline TCR diversity than healthy donors. Prior to therapy, complete responders displayed diversity much like that of newly diagnosed patients.

Concerning this clone: Its cognate antigen is unknown.

The germline V gene has CDR1 SGHTS and CDR2 YDEGEE. With 1 base removed from V and 3 bases from J, the gap between germline ends came to 10 bases. This CDR3 has 14 residues. Sequencing was performed with immunoSEQ multiplex PCR; in TCRdb, only in-frame clones are kept and a portion is missing. This sample has about 5,000 clones, with about four fifths found just once. Time point denoted: cycle 4 day 1 (C4D1), after more than five weeks of nivolumab. Each patient experienced a relapse that followed autologous stem cell transplantation, and brentuximab vedotin exposure varied. Purified CD4+ T cells were obtained from thawed PBMCs through magnetic negative selection.

The clonotype was recovered from a human donor with classical Hodgkin lymphoma. The V and J genes are TRBV5-8 and TRBJ1-2, with unresolved D. Source: CD4+ T cells from blood, taken before the fourth cycle of nivolumab. In DNA, the CDR3 is TGTGCCAGCAGCTTGCAAGGGTTGGACTATGGCTACACCTTC. Its protein product is CASSLQGLDYGYTF.